The source of this T cell receptor (beta chain) is a study of shared clonotypes between healthy human individuals. With respect to this clone: This sample includes further DNA sequences coding for the same CDR3.

Adult donors, all healthy and HIV-negative, had no recent acute infections or vaccinations. CD4+ cells underwent separation, giving CD45RA+ naive and CD45RA-negative memory subsets. Samples underwent the assay at deep level. The protocol was immunoSEQ multiplex PCR, while the TCRdb copy is restricted to in-frame clones and leaves out a portion. This sample has roughly 2.2 million clones; 85% to 95% occur once, and the top ten carry 0.39%. V was clipped by 6 bases and J by 5 bases, with 13 bases between them. The CDR3 contains 13 residues. The germline gives CDR1 MDHEN, CDR2 SYDVKM. Sequencing was performed on naive CD4+ T cells from PBMCs. Noted subset: CD45RA+ positively selected. This chain joins TRBV28 and TRBJ1-2, with a weak D call TRBD1 (5 bases). This TCR was recovered from a man aged 18 to 29 in good health. Some clones in this sample may be carry-over from other donors' samples. CDR3 sequence (DNA): TGTGCCAGCAGCCCCACCGGGACGTATGGCTACACCTTC. Its translation: CASSPTGTYGYTF.